Below, one T cell receptor (beta chain) is given with its context. Which antigen it targets is not known. Base qualities are not at hand, and no much larger clone is one base apart. This entry is derived from a study of T cells after posttransplantation cyclophosphamide (dated by TCRdb to the mid-2010s). General notes on the study: Using TRB sequencing, the study followed how the T cell repertoire rebuilt after myeloablative bone marrow transplantation with posttransplantation cyclophosphamide given as GVHD prophylaxis. Samples from 35 PTCy-treated patients, along with samples from roughly 15 of their related bone marrow donors, underwent antigen receptor sequencing. TRB sequencing was performed on blood from all 35 or so PTCy patients with 1-year posttransplant specimens. In 3 patients, up to roughly 3 additional blood samples taken between 2 and 5.2 years after transplant also underwent TRB sequencing, as did pretransplant blood from several patients. Because TRA and TRB clonality correlated tightly in about 9 samples, the subsequent TCR analyses were limited to TRB only. Public TRB sequences were searched against a database of over 3,600 sequences associated with responses to pathogens, tumor antigens, self-antigens and alloantigens. Overall study results and their limits: The TRB repertoires of T cells infiltrating skin or the GI tract showed only limited overlap with the TRB repertoires found in blood. Across 45 patients, recipient CMV seropositivity and CMV reactivation were highly associated with TRB clonality; PTCy diversity was similar to CNI/methotrexate controls. Donor-recipient similarity was low at 1-2 months but increased during the first year, and donor CD8+ memory clones often dominated later blood repertoires.

The control group consisted of roughly 10 patients who received myeloablative marrow transplants with methotrexate plus a calcineurin inhibitor and who were sampled 1 year after transplant. Mononuclear cells from peripheral blood and bone marrow were separated by Ficoll-Hypaque density centrifugation and then cryopreserved. Genomic DNA was the input for TRB sequencing, which was run either with the immunoSEQ assay at survey resolution or with the hsTCRB kit. The authors' analysis ran thus. The immunoSEQ software was used for initial read processing, and the LymphoSeq R package was used for repertoire analyses. Clonality was computed as 1 minus normalized Shannon entropy; Gini coefficient was also calculated for each TRB dataset. To infer phenotypes in unsorted samples, TRB sequences from sorted subsets of the recipient or donor were mapped onto unsorted samples from the same recipient. The immuneACCESS repertoire file appears here via TCRdb, limited to in-frame rearrangements. These files lack a portion of the clones; in checked studies, under half of the deficit traces to unresolved V genes, and the cause of the others is not known. The DNA gave D and trimming, while V, J and clone size come from that table. The sample contains 16,000 or so clones, 85% of them found a single time. The biggest ten clones account for under 30% of the sample.

V is reduced by 6 bases and J by 4 bases, leaving a spacing of 18 bases between them. CDR1 and CDR2 are drawn from the germline V gene: KGHSH, LQKENI. Taken from cysteine to phenylalanine, the CDR3 has 16 residues. Solely the CDR3 DNA is kept, with 48 bases framed from the first base. The sequence was obtained from a female patient aged 18 to 35 who received an allogeneic stem cell transplant from an unrelated donor, was CMV-positive, and had acute and chronic GVHD. Some T cells present after a transplant may be cells of the graft donor. The chain was built from TRBV18 and TRBJ1-4; confidence is insufficient to name the D gene. Material: PBMCs, obtained after allogeneic stem cell transplant with calcineurin inhibitor and methotrexate. The CDR3 here reads CASSPTLLTGNEKLFF. The nucleotide sequence is TGTGCCAGCTCCCCTACCCTTCTGACGGGTAATGAAAAACTGTTTTTT.